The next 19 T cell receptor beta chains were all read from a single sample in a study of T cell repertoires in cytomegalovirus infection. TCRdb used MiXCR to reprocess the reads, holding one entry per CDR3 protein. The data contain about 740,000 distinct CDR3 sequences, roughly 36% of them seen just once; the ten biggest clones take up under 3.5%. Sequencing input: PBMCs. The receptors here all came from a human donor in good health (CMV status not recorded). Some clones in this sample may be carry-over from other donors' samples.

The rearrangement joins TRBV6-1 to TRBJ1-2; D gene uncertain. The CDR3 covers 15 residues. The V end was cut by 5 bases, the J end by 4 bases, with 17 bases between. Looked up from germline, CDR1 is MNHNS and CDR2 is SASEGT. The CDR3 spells CASSYRTSRSYGYTF. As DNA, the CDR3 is TGTGCCAGCAGTTATCGTACTAGTCGGTCCTATGGCTACACCTTC.

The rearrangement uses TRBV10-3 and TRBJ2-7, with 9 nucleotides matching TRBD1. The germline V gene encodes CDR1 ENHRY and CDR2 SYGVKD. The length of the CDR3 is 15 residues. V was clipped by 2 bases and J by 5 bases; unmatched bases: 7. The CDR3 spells CAISETDRGGDEQYF. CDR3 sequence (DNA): TGTGCCATCAGTGAGACCGACAGGGGGGGCGACGAGCAGTACTTC.

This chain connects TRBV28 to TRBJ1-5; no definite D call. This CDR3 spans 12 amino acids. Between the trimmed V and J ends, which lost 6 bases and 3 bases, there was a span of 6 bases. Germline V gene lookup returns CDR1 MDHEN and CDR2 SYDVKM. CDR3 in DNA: TGTGCCAGCAGCAAGGCCAATCAGCCCCAGCATTTT. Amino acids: CASSKANQPQHF.

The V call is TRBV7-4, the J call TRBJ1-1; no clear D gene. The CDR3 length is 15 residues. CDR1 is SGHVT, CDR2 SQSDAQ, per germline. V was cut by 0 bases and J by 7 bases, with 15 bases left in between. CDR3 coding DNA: TGTGCCAGCAGCTTAGCTGAATCCGCGGTCCATGAAGCTTTCTTT. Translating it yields CASSLAESAVHEAFF.

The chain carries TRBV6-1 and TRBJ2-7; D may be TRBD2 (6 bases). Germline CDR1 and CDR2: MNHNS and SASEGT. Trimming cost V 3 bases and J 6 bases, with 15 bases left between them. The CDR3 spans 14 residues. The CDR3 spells CASSEEPRGGEQYF. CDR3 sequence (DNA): TGTGCCAGCAGTGAGGAACCCCGGGGAGGCGAGCAGTACTTC.

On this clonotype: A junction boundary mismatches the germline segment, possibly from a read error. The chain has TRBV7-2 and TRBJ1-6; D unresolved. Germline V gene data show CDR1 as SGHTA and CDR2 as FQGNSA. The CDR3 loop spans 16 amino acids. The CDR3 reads CASSYSTSSYNSPLPF. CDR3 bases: TGTGCCAGCAGCTATTCCACGAGCTCCTATAATTCACCCCTCCCCTTT.

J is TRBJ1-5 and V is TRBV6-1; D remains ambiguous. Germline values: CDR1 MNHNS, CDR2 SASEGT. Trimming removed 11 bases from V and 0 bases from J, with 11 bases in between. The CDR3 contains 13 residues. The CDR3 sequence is CASGQISNQPQHF. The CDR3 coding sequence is TGTGCCTCCGGGCAGATTAGCAATCAGCCCCAGCATTTT.

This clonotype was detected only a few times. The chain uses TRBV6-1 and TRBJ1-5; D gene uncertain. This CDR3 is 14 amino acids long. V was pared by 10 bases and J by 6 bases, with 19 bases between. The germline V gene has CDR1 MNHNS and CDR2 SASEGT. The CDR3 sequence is CATSRKGEVQPQHF. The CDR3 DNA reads TGTGCCACTTCGAGGAAGGGAGAAGTTCAGCCCCAGCATTTT.

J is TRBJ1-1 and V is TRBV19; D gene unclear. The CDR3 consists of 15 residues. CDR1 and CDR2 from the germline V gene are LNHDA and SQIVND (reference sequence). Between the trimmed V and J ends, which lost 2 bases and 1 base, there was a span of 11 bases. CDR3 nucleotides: TGTGCCAGTAGTATAAACCGGCGAGGGAACACTGAAGCTTTCTTT. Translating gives CASSINRRGNTEAFF.

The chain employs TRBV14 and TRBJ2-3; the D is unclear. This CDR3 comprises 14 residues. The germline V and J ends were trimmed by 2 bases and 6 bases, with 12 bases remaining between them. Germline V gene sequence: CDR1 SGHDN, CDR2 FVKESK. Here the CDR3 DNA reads TGTGCCAGCAGCCAACTTGAGGTTCCGGATACGCAGTATTTT. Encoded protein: CASSQLEVPDTQYF.

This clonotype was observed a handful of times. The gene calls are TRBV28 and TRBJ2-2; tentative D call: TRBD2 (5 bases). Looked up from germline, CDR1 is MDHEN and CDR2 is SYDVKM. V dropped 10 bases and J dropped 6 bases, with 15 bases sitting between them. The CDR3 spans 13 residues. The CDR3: CATLTGISGELFF. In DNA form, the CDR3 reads TGTGCCACCTTAACGGGAATCTCCGGGGAGCTGTTTTTT. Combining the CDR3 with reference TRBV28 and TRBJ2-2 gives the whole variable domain DVKVTQSSRYLVKRTGEKVFLECVQDMDHENMFWYRQDPGLGLRLIYFSYDVKMKEKGDIPEGYSVSREKKERFSLILESASTNQTSMYLCATLTGISGELFFGEGSRLTVL.

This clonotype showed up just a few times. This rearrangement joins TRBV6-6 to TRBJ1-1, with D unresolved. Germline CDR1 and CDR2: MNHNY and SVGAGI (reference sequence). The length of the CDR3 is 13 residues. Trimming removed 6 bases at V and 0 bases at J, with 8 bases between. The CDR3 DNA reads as TGTGCCAGCAGACAGTACATGAACACTGAAGCTTTCTTT. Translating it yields CASRQYMNTEAFF.

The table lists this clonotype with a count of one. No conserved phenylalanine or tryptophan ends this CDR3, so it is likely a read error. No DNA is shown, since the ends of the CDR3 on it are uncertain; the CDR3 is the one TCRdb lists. The CDR3 reads CASSTSDLGLTNDKMFL. The chain is built from TRBV28 and TRBJ1-4. The CDR3 is 17 amino acids long, termini counted. CDR1 and CDR2 (germline): MDHEN, SYDVKM.

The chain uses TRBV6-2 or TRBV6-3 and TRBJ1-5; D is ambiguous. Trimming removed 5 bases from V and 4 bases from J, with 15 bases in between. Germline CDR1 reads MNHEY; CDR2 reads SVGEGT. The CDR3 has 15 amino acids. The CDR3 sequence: CASSPGISINQPQHF. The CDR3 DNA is TGTGCCAGCAGTCCGGGAATTTCGATAAATCAGCCCCAGCATTTT.

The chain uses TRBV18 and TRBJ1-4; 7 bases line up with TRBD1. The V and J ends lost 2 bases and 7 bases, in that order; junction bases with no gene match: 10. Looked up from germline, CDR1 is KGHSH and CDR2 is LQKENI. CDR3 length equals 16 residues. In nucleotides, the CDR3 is TGTGCCAGCTCACCAGTCGACAGGGCCGGTATTGAAAAACTGTTTTTT. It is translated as CASSPVDRAGIEKLFF.

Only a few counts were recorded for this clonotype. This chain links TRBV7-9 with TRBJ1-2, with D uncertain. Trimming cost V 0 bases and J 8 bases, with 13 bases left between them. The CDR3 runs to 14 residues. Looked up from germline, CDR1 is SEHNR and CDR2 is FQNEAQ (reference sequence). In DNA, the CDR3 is TGTGCCAGCAGCTTAGCGTCTTCCCCTGGGGGCTACACCTTC. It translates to CASSLASSPGGYTF.

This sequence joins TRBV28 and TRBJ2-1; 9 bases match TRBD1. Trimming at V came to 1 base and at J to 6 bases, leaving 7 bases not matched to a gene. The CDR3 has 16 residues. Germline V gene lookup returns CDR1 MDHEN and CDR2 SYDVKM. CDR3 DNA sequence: TGTGCCAGCAGTTTATTAGGGACAGGGTTAATCAATGAGCAGTTCTTC. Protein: CASSLLGTGLINEQFF.

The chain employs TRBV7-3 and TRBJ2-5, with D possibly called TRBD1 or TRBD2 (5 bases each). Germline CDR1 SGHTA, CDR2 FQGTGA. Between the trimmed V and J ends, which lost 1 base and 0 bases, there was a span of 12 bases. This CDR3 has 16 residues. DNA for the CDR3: TGTGCCAGCAGCTTAATGGGGACGTCGTACCAAGAGACCCAGTACTTC. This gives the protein CASSLMGTSYQETQYF.

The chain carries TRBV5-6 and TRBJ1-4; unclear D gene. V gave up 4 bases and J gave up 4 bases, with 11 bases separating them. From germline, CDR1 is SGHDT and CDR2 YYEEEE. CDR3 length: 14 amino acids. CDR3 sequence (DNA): TGTGCCAGCAGCCTTACCTCGGGTAATGAAAAACTGTTTTTT. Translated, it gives CASSLTSGNEKLFF.